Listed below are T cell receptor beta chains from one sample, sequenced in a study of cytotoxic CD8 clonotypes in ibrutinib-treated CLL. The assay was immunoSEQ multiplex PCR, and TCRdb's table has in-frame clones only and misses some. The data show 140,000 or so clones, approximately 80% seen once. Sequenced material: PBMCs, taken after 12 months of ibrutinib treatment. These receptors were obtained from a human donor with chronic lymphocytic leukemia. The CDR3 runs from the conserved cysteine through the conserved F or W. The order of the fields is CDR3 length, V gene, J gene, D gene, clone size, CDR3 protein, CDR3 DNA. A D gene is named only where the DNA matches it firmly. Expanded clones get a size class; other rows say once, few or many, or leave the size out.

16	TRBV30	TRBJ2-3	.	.	CAWSARWGPDTDTQYF	TGTGCCTGGAGCGCCCGTTGGGGGCCAGACACAGATACGCAGTATTTT
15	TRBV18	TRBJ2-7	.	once	CASSRNSGGIDEQYF	TGTGCCAGCTCACGGAATAGTGGCGGAATCGACGAGCAGTACTTC
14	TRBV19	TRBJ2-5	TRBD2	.	CASSTLAGRETQYF	TGTGCCAGTAGTACCCTAGCGGGACGGGAGACCCAGTACTTC
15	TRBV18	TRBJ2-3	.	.	CASSQVGDSQDTQYF	TGTGCCAGCTCACAGGTTGGGGACTCCCAAGATACGCAGTATTTT
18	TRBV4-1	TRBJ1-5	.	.	CASSPFPPGQYSNQPQHF	TGCGCCAGCAGCCCATTTCCCCCCGGACAGTATAGCAATCAGCCCCAGCATTTT
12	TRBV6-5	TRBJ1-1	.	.	CASEDRNTEAFF	TGTGCCAGCGAAGACAGGAACACTGAAGCTTTCTTT
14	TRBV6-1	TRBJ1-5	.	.	CASSEQSGDQPQHF	TGTGCCAGCAGTGAGCAATCCGGGGATCAGCCCCAGCATTTT
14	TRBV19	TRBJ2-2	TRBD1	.	CATEDRGFTGELFF	TGTGCCACCGAGGACAGGGGGTTTACCGGGGAGCTGTTTTTT
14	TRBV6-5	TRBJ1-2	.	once	CASRSGTSKYGYTF	TGTGCCAGCAGGAGCGGGACATCAAAGTATGGCTACACCTTC
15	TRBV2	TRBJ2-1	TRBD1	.	CASRRTGQSYNEQFF	TGTGCCAGCAGAAGGACAGGGCAATCCTACAATGAGCAGTTCTTC
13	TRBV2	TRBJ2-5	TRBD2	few	CASGGLAKETQYF	TGTGCCAGCGGGGGACTAGCGAAAGAGACCCAGTACTTC
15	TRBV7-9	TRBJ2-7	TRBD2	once	CASSLYTSGTYEQYF	TGTGCCAGCAGCTTATATACTAGCGGGACTTACGAGCAGTACTTC
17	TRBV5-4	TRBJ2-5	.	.	CASSLGAGWDTQETQYF	TGTGCCAGCAGCTTAGGGGCGGGTTGGGATACCCAAGAGACCCAGTACTTC
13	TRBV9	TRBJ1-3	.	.	CASSVNPEDTIYF	TGTGCCAGCAGCGTAAACCCCGAGGACACCATATATTTT
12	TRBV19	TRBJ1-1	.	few	CASSTRGAEAFF	TGTGCCAGTAGTACGAGGGGTGCTGAAGCTTTCTTT
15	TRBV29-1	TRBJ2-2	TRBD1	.	CSVARGGQGSGELFF	TGCAGCGTCGCAAGGGGGGGACAGGGATCCGGGGAGCTGTTTTTT
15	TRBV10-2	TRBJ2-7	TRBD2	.	CASSGWLAGGGEQYF	TGCGCCAGCAGTGGGTGGCTAGCGGGAGGGGGCGAGCAGTACTTC